This TCR beta chain stems from a study of regulatory T cells in long-lasting Graves disease. Study context: Persistence in Graves' disease required over 5 years of antithyroid drugs plus positive TSH receptor antibodies.

As to time point: persistent/refractory GD, antithyroid drugs over 5 years with positive TRAb. TCR sequences were obtained from RNA taken from PBMCs. Patients came from an endocrinology department in Xi'an, China. There are many counts of this clonotype. Its antigen is not identified. Construction of TCR beta libraries relied on iRepertoire HTBI primers and on Arm-PCR targeting CDR3 regions. In TCRdb, the multiplex PCR reads were re-called with MiXCR into one record per CDR3 protein. The sample lists 700,000 or so distinct CDR3 sequences, 25% to 35% occurring once. General study points: TCR diversity was lower in persistent Graves' patients (versus newly diagnosed ones).

The CDR3 contains 14 residues. The V and J ends lost 6 bases and 6 bases, in that order; junction bases with no gene match: 10. The clonotype originates from a female donor with Graves disease. The chain couples TRBV12-3 or TRBV12-4 to TRBJ1-2; 7 positions agree with TRBD1. The material sequenced was peripheral blood mononuclear cells (PBMCs), taken when the disease was refractory, from a patient treated with antithyroid drugs. In nucleotides, the CDR3 is TGTGCCAGCAGCCTTATCCGGGACAGCGATGGCTACACCTTC. It codes for CASSLIRDSDGYTF.